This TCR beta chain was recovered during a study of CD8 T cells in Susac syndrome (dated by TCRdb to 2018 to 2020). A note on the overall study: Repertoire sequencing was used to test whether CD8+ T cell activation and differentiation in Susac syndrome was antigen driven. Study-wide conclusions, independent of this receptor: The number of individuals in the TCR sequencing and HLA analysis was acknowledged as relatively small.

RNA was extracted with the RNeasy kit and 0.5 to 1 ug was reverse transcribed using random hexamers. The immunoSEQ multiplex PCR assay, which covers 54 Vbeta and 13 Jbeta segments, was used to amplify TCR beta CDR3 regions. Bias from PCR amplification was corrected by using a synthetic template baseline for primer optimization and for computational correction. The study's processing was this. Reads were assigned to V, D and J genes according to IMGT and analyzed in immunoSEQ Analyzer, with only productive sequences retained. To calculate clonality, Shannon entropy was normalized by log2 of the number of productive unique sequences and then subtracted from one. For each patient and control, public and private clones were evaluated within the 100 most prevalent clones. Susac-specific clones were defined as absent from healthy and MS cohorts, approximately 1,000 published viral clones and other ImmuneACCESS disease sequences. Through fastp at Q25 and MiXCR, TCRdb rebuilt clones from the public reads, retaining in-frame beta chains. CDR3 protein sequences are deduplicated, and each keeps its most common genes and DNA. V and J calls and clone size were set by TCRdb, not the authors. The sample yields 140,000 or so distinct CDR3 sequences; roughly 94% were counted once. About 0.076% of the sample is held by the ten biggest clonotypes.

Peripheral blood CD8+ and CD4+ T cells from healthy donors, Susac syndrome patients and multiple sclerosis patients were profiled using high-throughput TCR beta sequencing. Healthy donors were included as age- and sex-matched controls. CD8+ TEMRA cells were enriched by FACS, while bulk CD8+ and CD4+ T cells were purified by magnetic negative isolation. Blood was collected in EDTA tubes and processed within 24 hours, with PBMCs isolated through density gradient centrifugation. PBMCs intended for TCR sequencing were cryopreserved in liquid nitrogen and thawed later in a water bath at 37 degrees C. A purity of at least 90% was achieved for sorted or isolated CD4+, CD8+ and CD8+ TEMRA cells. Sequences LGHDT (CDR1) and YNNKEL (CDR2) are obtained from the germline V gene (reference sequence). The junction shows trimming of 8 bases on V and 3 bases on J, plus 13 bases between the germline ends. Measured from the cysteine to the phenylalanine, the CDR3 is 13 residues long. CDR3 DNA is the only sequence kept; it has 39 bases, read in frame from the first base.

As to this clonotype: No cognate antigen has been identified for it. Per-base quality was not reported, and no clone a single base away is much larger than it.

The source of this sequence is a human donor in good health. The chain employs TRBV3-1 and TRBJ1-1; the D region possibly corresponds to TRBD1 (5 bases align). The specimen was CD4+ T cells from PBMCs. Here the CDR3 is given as CASRSGQDTEAFF. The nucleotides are TGTGCCAGCCGTTCAGGGCAAGACACTGAAGCTTTCTTT. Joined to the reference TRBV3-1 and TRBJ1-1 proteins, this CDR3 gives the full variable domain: DTAVSQTPKYLVTQMGNDKSIKCEQNLGHDTMYWYKQDSKKFLKIMFSYNNKELIINETVPNRFSPKSPDKAHLNLHINSLELGDSAVYFCASRSGQDTEAFFGQGTRLTVV.